The rows below give T cell receptor beta chains drawn from one sample of a study of cytomegalovirus exposure and HLA in healthy donors. Sequencing used immunoSEQ multiplex PCR; TCRdb keeps in-frame clones, though not all of them. Of more than 100,000 clones listed, around 76% are singletons. Material for sequencing was PBMCs. These receptors were obtained from a man aged 60 to 69 in good health and CMV-seropositive. CDR3s include the opening cysteine and the closing phenylalanine or tryptophan. The D gene is left open where the match is weak. Clone sizes are given selectively: once, few, many, or a class where the clone is expanded.

d_call: TRBD1
j_call: TRBJ2-7
clone_size: few
v_call: TRBV28
cdr3_length: 14
cdr3_aa: CASSSGTGAYEQYF
cdr3_nt: TGTGCCAGCAGTAGTGGGACAGGGGCGTACGAGCAGTACTTC

d_call: NA
j_call: TRBJ1-3
clone_size: few
v_call: TRBV28
cdr3_length: 15
cdr3_aa: CASSLFQGRGNTIYF
cdr3_nt: TGTGCCAGCAGTTTATTCCAGGGTCGTGGAAACACCATATATTTT

d_call: NA
j_call: TRBJ1-2
clone_size: NA
v_call: TRBV2
cdr3_length: 13
cdr3_aa: CASSGGETYGYTF
cdr3_nt: TGTGCCAGCAGCGGCGGGGAAACCTATGGCTACACCTTC

d_call: TRBD2
j_call: TRBJ2-3
clone_size: NA
v_call: TRBV27
cdr3_length: 18
cdr3_aa: CASRKTSGRGTSTDTQYF
cdr3_nt: TGTGCCAGCAGAAAGACTAGCGGGAGAGGAACTAGCACAGATACGCAGTATTTT

d_call: TRBD1
j_call: TRBJ1-4
clone_size: few
v_call: TRBV2
cdr3_length: 13
cdr3_aa: CASRGTGNEKLFF
cdr3_nt: TGTGCCAGCCGAGGGACAGGGAATGAAAAACTGTTTTTT

d_call: TRBD1
j_call: TRBJ1-2
clone_size: NA
v_call: TRBV2
cdr3_length: 14
cdr3_aa: CASSGQGAVYGYTF
cdr3_nt: TGTGCCAGCAGTGGACAGGGGGCTGTCTATGGCTACACCTTC

d_call: TRBD2
j_call: TRBJ2-1
clone_size: NA
v_call: TRBV7-9
cdr3_length: 16
cdr3_aa: CASSLLSGRDRVEQFF
cdr3_nt: TGTGCCAGCAGCTTACTCAGCGGGAGGGATCGGGTTGAGCAGTTCTTC

d_call: NA
j_call: TRBJ1-1
clone_size: NA
v_call: TRBV5-8
cdr3_length: 16
cdr3_aa: CASSFRDITLNTEAFF
cdr3_nt: TGTGCCAGCAGCTTCCGGGACATAACTTTGAACACTGAAGCTTTCTTT

d_call: NA
j_call: TRBJ1-2
clone_size: NA
v_call: TRBV28
cdr3_length: 14
cdr3_aa: CASTPGGVNYGYTF
cdr3_nt: TGTGCCAGCACCCCGGGAGGGGTTAACTATGGCTACACCTTC

d_call: TRBD2
j_call: TRBJ2-1
clone_size: NA
v_call: TRBV6-5
cdr3_length: 13
cdr3_aa: CASRIAGASEQFF
cdr3_nt: TGTGCCAGCAGAATAGCGGGAGCCAGTGAGCAGTTCTTC

d_call: TRBD2
j_call: TRBJ2-7
clone_size: NA
v_call: TRBV6-1
cdr3_length: 15
cdr3_aa: CASSEAVLATYEQYF
cdr3_nt: TGTGCCAGCAGTGAAGCGGTACTAGCGACCTACGAGCAGTACTTC

d_call: TRBD1
j_call: TRBJ1-4
clone_size: NA
v_call: TRBV19
cdr3_length: 17
cdr3_aa: CASSILGQGPTNEKLFF
cdr3_nt: TGTGCCAGTAGTATACTGGGACAGGGACCAACTAATGAAAAACTGTTTTTT

d_call: TRBD1
j_call: TRBJ1-3
clone_size: NA
v_call: TRBV5-6
cdr3_length: 13
cdr3_aa: CASSQGAGDTIYF
cdr3_nt: TGTGCCAGCAGTCAGGGGGCTGGAGACACCATATATTTT

d_call: NA
j_call: TRBJ1-5
clone_size: NA
v_call: TRBV30
cdr3_length: 15
cdr3_aa: CAWNPGVNSNQPQHF
cdr3_nt: TGTGCCTGGAATCCGGGAGTAAATAGCAATCAGCCCCAGCATTTT

d_call: TRBD2
j_call: TRBJ2-1
clone_size: NA
v_call: TRBV10-3
cdr3_length: 15
cdr3_aa: CAISPAGASYNEQFF
cdr3_nt: TGTGCCATCAGTCCAGCGGGGGCCTCCTACAATGAGCAGTTCTTC

d_call: TRBD1
j_call: TRBJ1-1
clone_size: NA
v_call: TRBV4-1
cdr3_length: 14
cdr3_aa: CASSQEDWTGWAFF
cdr3_nt: TGCGCCAGCAGCCAAGAGGACTGGACAGGGTGGGCTTTCTTT

d_call: NA
j_call: TRBJ1-1
clone_size: NA
v_call: TRBV5-4
cdr3_length: 14
cdr3_aa: CASQFDRSWSEAFF
cdr3_nt: TGTGCCAGCCAGTTCGACAGGTCGTGGAGTGAAGCTTTCTTT

d_call: TRBD1
j_call: TRBJ1-5
clone_size: NA
v_call: TRBV6-1
cdr3_length: 15
cdr3_aa: CASSGRTGAGQPQHF
cdr3_nt: TGTGCCAGCAGTGGCCGGACAGGGGCCGGCCAGCCCCAGCATTTT

d_call: TRBD1
j_call: TRBJ1-1
clone_size: few
v_call: TRBV5-6
cdr3_length: 19
cdr3_aa: CASSLVTGGLSALNTEAFF
cdr3_nt: TGTGCCAGCAGCTTGGTAACAGGGGGCCTTTCTGCTTTGAACACTGAAGCTTTCTTT

d_call: NA
j_call: TRBJ1-1
clone_size: NA
v_call: TRBV7-9
cdr3_length: 15
cdr3_aa: CSSSSRQALNTEAFF
cdr3_nt: TGTTCCAGCAGCTCCCGACAGGCGTTGAACACTGAAGCTTTCTTT

d_call: NA
j_call: TRBJ1-5
clone_size: NA
v_call: TRBV27
cdr3_length: 15
cdr3_aa: CASRLRGDNNQPQHF
cdr3_nt: TGTGCCAGCAGGCTTAGGGGTGATAACAATCAGCCCCAGCATTTT

d_call: TRBD2
j_call: TRBJ2-5
clone_size: NA
v_call: TRBV30
cdr3_length: 13
cdr3_aa: CAWSGGTRETQYF
cdr3_nt: TGTGCCTGGAGTGGGGGGACTAGGGAGACCCAGTACTTC

d_call: TRBD1
j_call: TRBJ2-5
clone_size: NA
v_call: TRBV4-1
cdr3_length: 19
cdr3_aa: CASSQGGQGAVGWQETQYF
cdr3_nt: TGCGCCAGCAGCCAAGGGGGACAGGGGGCTGTCGGCTGGCAAGAGACCCAGTACTTC

d_call: TRBD1
j_call: TRBJ1-1
clone_size: NA
v_call: TRBV2
cdr3_length: 14
cdr3_aa: CASSERGPLGEAFF
cdr3_nt: TGTGCCAGCAGTGAAAGGGGGCCCCTCGGTGAAGCTTTCTTT

d_call: NA
j_call: TRBJ2-3
clone_size: NA
v_call: TRBV9
cdr3_length: 17
cdr3_aa: CASSVGATSTSTDTQYF
cdr3_nt: TGTGCCAGCAGCGTAGGGGCGACAAGCACTAGCACAGATACGCAGTATTTT

d_call: NA
j_call: TRBJ2-3
clone_size: few
v_call: TRBV7-2
cdr3_length: 13
cdr3_aa: CASSSQRTDTQYF
cdr3_nt: TGTGCCAGCAGCTCACAGCGGACAGATACGCAGTATTTT

d_call: NA
j_call: TRBJ2-7
clone_size: few
v_call: TRBV10-1
cdr3_length: 14
cdr3_aa: CASSRAVPPYEQYF
cdr3_nt: TGCGCCAGCAGTAGAGCGGTACCACCCTACGAGCAGTACTTC

d_call: NA
j_call: TRBJ1-1
clone_size: NA
v_call: TRBV6-1
cdr3_length: 16
cdr3_aa: CASSDRDPMKNTEAFF
cdr3_nt: TGTGCCAGCAGTGACCGGGATCCGATGAAGAACACTGAAGCTTTCTTT

d_call: NA
j_call: TRBJ1-2
clone_size: NA
v_call: TRBV5-1
cdr3_length: 13
cdr3_aa: CASSLGGTYGYTF
cdr3_nt: TGCGCCAGCAGCTTGGGCGGGACCTATGGCTACACCTTC

d_call: TRBD2
j_call: TRBJ2-5
clone_size: few
v_call: TRBV30
cdr3_length: 15
cdr3_aa: CAWSGGLAGVETQYF
cdr3_nt: TGTGCCTGGAGTGGAGGACTAGCGGGTGTAGAGACCCAGTACTTC

d_call: NA
j_call: TRBJ1-4
clone_size: NA
v_call: TRBV5-4
cdr3_length: 16
cdr3_aa: CAISTGGGGTNEKLFF
cdr3_nt: TGTGCCATTTCGACTGGCGGAGGAGGGACTAATGAAAAACTGTTTTTT

d_call: TRBD2
j_call: TRBJ2-1
clone_size: NA
v_call: TRBV7-7
cdr3_length: 16
cdr3_aa: CASSSTSGRAYNEQFF
cdr3_nt: TGTGCTAGCAGCTCAACTAGCGGGAGGGCCTACAATGAGCAGTTCTTC

d_call: TRBD1
j_call: TRBJ2-3
clone_size: NA
v_call: TRBV15
cdr3_length: 16
cdr3_aa: CATSRERGQGADTQYF
cdr3_nt: TGTGCCACCAGCAGAGAGCGCGGACAGGGGGCAGATACGCAGTATTTT

d_call: TRBD1
j_call: TRBJ1-5
clone_size: few
v_call: TRBV7-9
cdr3_length: 14
cdr3_aa: CASSSTGGNQPQHF
cdr3_nt: TGTGCCAGCAGCTCCACAGGGGGCAATCAGCCCCAGCATTTT

d_call: TRBD1
j_call: TRBJ1-2
clone_size: NA
v_call: TRBV9
cdr3_length: 13
cdr3_aa: CASSSTGVGGYTF
cdr3_nt: TGTGCCAGCAGCTCGACAGGGGTCGGGGGCTACACCTTC

d_call: NA
j_call: TRBJ1-5
clone_size: NA
v_call: TRBV15
cdr3_length: 16
cdr3_aa: CATSRDMFTGAGPQHF
cdr3_nt: TGTGCCACCAGCAGAGATATGTTTACAGGCGCCGGGCCCCAGCATTTT

d_call: TRBD2
j_call: TRBJ2-3
clone_size: few
v_call: TRBV5-1
cdr3_length: 15
cdr3_aa: CASSLGAGGPDTQYF
cdr3_nt: TGCGCCAGCAGCTTGGGAGCGGGGGGCCCAGATACGCAGTATTTT

d_call: NA
j_call: TRBJ2-7
clone_size: NA
v_call: TRBV5-1
cdr3_length: 14
cdr3_aa: CASSLGLASGEQYF
cdr3_nt: TGCGCCAGCAGCTTGGGACTCGCCTCTGGCGAGCAGTACTTC

d_call: NA
j_call: TRBJ2-3
clone_size: NA
v_call: TRBV18
cdr3_length: 14
cdr3_aa: CASSPPGSTDTQYF
cdr3_nt: TGTGCCAGCTCACCACCCGGTAGCACAGATACGCAGTATTTT

d_call: NA
j_call: TRBJ2-7
clone_size: NA
v_call: TRBV19
cdr3_length: 14
cdr3_aa: CASSILTRVGEQYF
cdr3_nt: TGTGCCAGTAGTATCCTCACTAGAGTCGGCGAGCAGTACTTC

d_call: TRBD2
j_call: TRBJ2-1
clone_size: few
v_call: TRBV9
cdr3_length: 15
cdr3_aa: CASSARLAGSNEQFF
cdr3_nt: TGTGCCAGCAGCGCCAGACTAGCGGGAAGCAATGAGCAGTTCTTC

d_call: TRBD2
j_call: TRBJ2-7
clone_size: NA
v_call: TRBV18
cdr3_length: 14
cdr3_aa: CASSSWTSGYEQYF
cdr3_nt: TGTGCCAGCTCATCCTGGACTAGCGGCTACGAGCAGTACTTC

d_call: NA
j_call: TRBJ2-1
clone_size: NA
v_call: TRBV6-1
cdr3_length: 11
cdr3_aa: CASTPNNEQFF
cdr3_nt: TGTGCCAGCACCCCTAACAATGAGCAGTTCTTC

d_call: NA
j_call: TRBJ1-3
clone_size: NA
v_call: TRBV5-8
cdr3_length: 15
cdr3_aa: CASSLLTASGNTIYF
cdr3_nt: TGTGCCAGCAGCTTGTTGACAGCCTCTGGAAACACCATATATTTT